The 17 T cell receptor beta chains presented below share a single source sample, sequenced in a study of T cells in Graves' hyperthyroidism and ophthalmopathy. TCR beta CDR3 region amplification was performed from RNA transcripts. The TCR CDR3 was amplified in a first-round RT-PCR using the HTBI primer set. TCRdb called the multiplex PCR reads again in MiXCR, with one record for every CDR3 protein. The sample yields approximately 300,000 distinct CDR3 sequences, about a sixth seen once. Sequencing input: blood. These TCRs come from a woman aged 55-69 years with Graves' ophthalmopathy.

Concerning this clonotype: At one end the junction does not follow the germline gene, possibly because of a read error. J is TRBJ2-2 and V is TRBV6-1; TRBD1 agrees at 8 bases. The CDR3 is made up of 14 amino acids. Germline V gene lookup returns CDR1 MNHNS and CDR2 SASEGT. This chain's CDR3 is CASIRTGSTGELLF. The CDR3 DNA follows: TGTGCCAGCATTCGGACAGGGAGCACCGGGGAGCTGCTTTTT.

This sequence joins TRBV7-3 and TRBJ2-7; either TRBD1 or TRBD2 may supply D (5 bases each). V dropped 3 bases and J dropped 9 bases, with 15 bases sitting between them. Germline CDR1 and CDR2: SGHTA and FQGTGA. CDR3 length: 13 amino acids. CDR3 region: CASSLQGLRGQYF. The CDR3 nucleotides are TGTGCCAGCAGCTTGCAGGGCCTGAGGGGGCAGTACTTC.

The V gene is TRBV7-8, the J gene TRBJ2-2, with TRBD1 matching 7 bases. V lost 4 bases, J lost 1 base, and 12 bases stayed unmatched. The CDR3 is 18 residues long. CDR1 SGHVS and CDR2 FQNEAQ come from the germline V gene. The CDR3 protein is CASSSNFRGQMNTGELFF. CDR3 nucleotides: TGTGCCAGCAGCTCAAACTTCCGGGGACAGATGAACACCGGGGAGCTGTTTTTT.

In this sample, this clonotype turned up a few times. This chain uses TRBV14 with TRBJ1-1; no firm D call. Germline V gene data show CDR1 as SGHDN and CDR2 as FVKESK. Trimming took off 0 bases at V and 6 bases at J, with 8 bases between the two ends. CDR3 length: 13 amino acids. Here the CDR3 reads CASSQDFIAEAFF. Written as DNA, the CDR3 is TGTGCCAGCAGCCAAGATTTTATCGCTGAAGCTTTCTTT.

This clonotype has at least ten counts. This rearrangement joins TRBV5-1 to TRBJ1-2; the D is unclear. V was trimmed by 4 bases and J by 2 bases, leaving 21 bases between them. Per germline, CDR1 SGHRS and CDR2 YFSETQ. The CDR3 is made up of 17 amino acids. CDR3 DNA sequence: TGCGCCAGCAGCCCCCTTCTCGGCGGGGAACAGAACTATGGCTACACCTTC. It translates to CASSPLLGGEQNYGYTF.

Ten or more counts support this clonotype. The genes are TRBV30 and TRBJ2-3; TRBD2 matches 7 bases. In germline, CDR1 is GTSNPN, CDR2 SVGIG (reference sequence). J gave up 3 bases and V 0 bases, and 15 bases lay outside the gene matches. CDR3 size: 18 residues. This CDR3 reads CAWSVLAARAGITDTQYF. The CDR3 DNA sequence: TGTGCCTGGAGTGTACTTGCCGCAAGAGCGGGAATAACAGATACGCAGTATTTT.

The chain couples TRBV4-1 to TRBJ2-7; D is unresolved. The ends were cut back, 3 bases at V and 0 bases at J, with 6 bases in the middle. Germline V CDR1 and CDR2: MGHRA, YSYEKL. This CDR3 region has 13 residues. The CDR3 coding sequence is TGCGCCAGCAGCCAGGCCACCTCCTACGAGCAGTACTTC. Translated, it gives CASSQATSYEQYF.

The J gene is TRBJ2-1, the V gene TRBV30; D assignment may be TRBD1 or TRBD2 (6 bases each). The CDR3 runs 15 residues. The germline V and J ends were trimmed by 3 bases and 6 bases, with 18 bases remaining between them. Germline assignment: CDR1 GTSNPN and CDR2 SVGIG (reference sequence). The CDR3 region is CAWRRRGKVSNEQFF. For the CDR3, the DNA is TGTGCCTGGAGAAGGAGGGGGAAGGTGAGCAATGAGCAGTTCTTC.

In its sample, this clonotype was seen a few times. The chain is built from TRBV5-1 and TRBJ2-7; a possible D gene is TRBD2 (6 bases). The ends were cut back, 0 bases at V and 2 bases at J, with 12 bases in the middle. Germline V gives CDR1 SGHRS, CDR2 YFSETQ. The CDR3 is 15 amino acids. In DNA, the CDR3 is TGCGCCAGCAGCTTGGCCGCGGGATCTACCTACGAGCAGTACTTC. Residues: CASSLAAGSTYEQYF.

This clonotype was recorded only once. The chain employs TRBV28 and TRBJ2-7; 7 bases align to TRBD1. J gave up 7 bases and V 7 bases, and 13 bases lay outside the gene matches. The CDR3 totals 14 residues. The germline V gene encodes CDR1 MDHEN and CDR2 SYDVKM. CDR3 sequence: CASTETGRPGEQYF. The CDR3 nucleotides read TGTGCCAGCACCGAGACAGGGCGGCCGGGGGAGCAGTACTTC.

This clonotype was picked up many times. This sequence joins TRBV28 and TRBJ1-6; D gene unclear. The CDR3 has 13 amino acids. Germline V CDR1 and CDR2: MDHEN, SYDVKM. V was trimmed by 7 bases and J by 8 bases, leaving 12 bases between them. The CDR3 loop reads CASKQVLDSPLHF. DNA of the CDR3: TGTGCCAGCAAGCAGGTATTGGATTCACCCCTCCACTTT. The full variable domain, with the rest looked up from reference TRBV28 and TRBJ1-6, is DVKVTQSSRYLVKRTGEKVFLECVQDMDHENMFWYRQDPGLGLRLIYFSYDVKMKEKGDIPEGYSVSREKKERFSLILESASTNQTSMYLCASKQVLDSPLHFGNGTRLTVT.

The CDR3 DNA sequence: TGTGCCAGCAGCGCGACGACAGGGAACACTGAAGCTTTCTTT. This gives the protein CASSATTGNTEAFF. The V call is TRBV9, the J call TRBJ1-1; perhaps TRBD1 as D (6 bases). Germline V lookup: CDR1 SGDLS, CDR2 YYNGEE. V was cut by 3 bases and J by 1 base, with 10 bases left in between. The CDR3 totals 14 residues.

This clonotype has a count of ten or more. J is TRBJ2-3 and V is TRBV29-1; 7 bases fit TRBD2. The CDR3 loop spans 12 amino acids. In germline, CDR1 is SQVTM, CDR2 ANQGSEA. After removal of 6 bases from V and 4 bases from J, the junction contained 4 bases not matched to a gene. The CDR3 sequence: CSVGGGPDTQYF. The CDR3 nucleotides are TGCAGCGTCGGGGGAGGGCCAGATACGCAGTATTTT.

With respect to this clonotype: Just one base apart from a much larger clone, this may be a read error. V gene TRBV7-9 combines with J gene TRBJ2-5; 11 bases are shared with TRBD2. Germline V gene lookup returns CDR1 SEHNR and CDR2 FQNEAQ (reference sequence). CDR3 length equals 16 residues. V lost 4 bases, J lost 1 base, and 5 bases stayed unmatched. CDR3 coding DNA: TGTGCCAGCAGCTCGGGACTAGCGGCTTTCCAAGAGACCCAGTACTTC. Translating gives CASSSGLAAFQETQYF.

This clonotype was detected many times. The chain has TRBV7-2 and TRBJ2-1; no clear D. Trimming cost V 1 base and J 5 bases, with 12 bases left between them. This CDR3 has 15 amino acids. Germline-derived CDR1 and CDR2 are SGHTA and FQGNSA. The chain's CDR3 is CASSLGAGYNNEQFF. CDR3 sequence (DNA): TGTGCCAGCAGCTTAGGGGCAGGCTATAACAATGAGCAGTTCTTC.

The J gene is TRBJ2-2, the V gene TRBV3-1, with D perhaps TRBD2 (5 bases). Germline V gene data show CDR1 as LGHDT and CDR2 as YNNKEL (reference sequence). Trimming left V 1 base short and J 6 bases short, with 9 bases between. The CDR3 is 14 residues long. The CDR3 spells CASSQAGGSGELFF. The CDR3 DNA is TGTGCCAGCAGCCAAGCAGGAGGATCCGGGGAGCTGTTTTTT.

The chain combines TRBV28 with TRBJ1-1; 7 bases are a match to TRBD1. Looked up from germline, CDR1 is MDHEN and CDR2 is SYDVKM. CDR3 size: 15 residues. Trimming took 5 bases from V and 4 from J; bases not matched to a gene: 10. The CDR3 DNA is TGTGCCAGCAGTCTCGAGACAGGGAAGGGCACTGAAGCTTTCTTT. It yields the protein CASSLETGKGTEAFF. Supplemented by reference TRBV28 and TRBJ1-1, the full variable domain reads DVKVTQSSRYLVKRTGEKVFLECVQDMDHENMFWYRQDPGLGLRLIYFSYDVKMKEKGDIPEGYSVSREKKERFSLILESASTNQTSMYLCASSLETGKGTEAFFGQGTRLTVV.